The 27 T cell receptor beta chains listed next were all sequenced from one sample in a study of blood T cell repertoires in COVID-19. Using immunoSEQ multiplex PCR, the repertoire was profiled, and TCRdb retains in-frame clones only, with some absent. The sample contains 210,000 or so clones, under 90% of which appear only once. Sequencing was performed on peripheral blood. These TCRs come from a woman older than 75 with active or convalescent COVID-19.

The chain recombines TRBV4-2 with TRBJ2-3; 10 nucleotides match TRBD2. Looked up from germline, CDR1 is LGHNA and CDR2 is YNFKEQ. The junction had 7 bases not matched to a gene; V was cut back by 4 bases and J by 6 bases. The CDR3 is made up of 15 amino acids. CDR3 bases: TGTGCCAGCAGCCTGAGCGGGGGGGCCGGGGATACGCAGTATTTT. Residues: CASSLSGGAGDTQYF.

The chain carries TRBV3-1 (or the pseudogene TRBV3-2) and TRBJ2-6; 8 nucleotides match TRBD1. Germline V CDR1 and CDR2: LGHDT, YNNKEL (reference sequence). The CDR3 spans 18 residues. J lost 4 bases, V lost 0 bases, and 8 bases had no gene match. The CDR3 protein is CASSQDWQGAGGANVLTF. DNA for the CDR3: TGTGCCAGCAGCCAAGATTGGCAGGGGGCAGGAGGGGCCAACGTCCTGACTTTC.

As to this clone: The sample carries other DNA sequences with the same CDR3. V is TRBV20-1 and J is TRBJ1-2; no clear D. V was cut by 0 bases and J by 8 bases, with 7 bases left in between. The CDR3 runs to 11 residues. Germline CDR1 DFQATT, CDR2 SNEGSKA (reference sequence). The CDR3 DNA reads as TGCAGTGCTAGAGACCCTCGGGGCTACACCTTC. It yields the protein CSARDPRGYTF.

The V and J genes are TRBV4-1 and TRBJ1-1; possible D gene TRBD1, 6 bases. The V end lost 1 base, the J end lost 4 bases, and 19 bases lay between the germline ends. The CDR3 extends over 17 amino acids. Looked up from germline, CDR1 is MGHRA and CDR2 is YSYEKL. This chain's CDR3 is CASSQVARGLRVTEAFF. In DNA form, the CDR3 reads TGCGCCAGCAGCCAAGTCGCCAGGGGATTAAGGGTCACTGAAGCTTTCTTT.

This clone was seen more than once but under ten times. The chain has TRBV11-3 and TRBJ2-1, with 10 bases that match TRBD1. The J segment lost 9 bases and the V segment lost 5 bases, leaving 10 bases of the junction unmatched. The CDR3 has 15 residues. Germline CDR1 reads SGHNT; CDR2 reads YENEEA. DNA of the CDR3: TGTGCCAGCAGCGGACAGGGACAGGGGAAACTTGAGCAGTTCTTC. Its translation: CASSGQGQGKLEQFF.

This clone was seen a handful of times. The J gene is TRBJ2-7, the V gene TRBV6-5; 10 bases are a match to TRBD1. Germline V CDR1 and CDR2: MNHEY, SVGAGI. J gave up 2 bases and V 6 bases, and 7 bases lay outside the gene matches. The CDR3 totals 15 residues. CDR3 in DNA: TGTGCCAGCAGCAAGACCGGGACAGGGGCCTACGAGCAGTACTTC. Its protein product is CASSKTGTGAYEQYF.

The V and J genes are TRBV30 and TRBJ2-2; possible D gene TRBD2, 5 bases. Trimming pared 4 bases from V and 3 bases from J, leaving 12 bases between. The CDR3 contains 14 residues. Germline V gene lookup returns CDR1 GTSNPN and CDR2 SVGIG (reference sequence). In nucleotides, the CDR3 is TGTGCCTGGACGGGGAGAGTCGACACCGGGGAGCTGTTTTTT. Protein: CAWTGRVDTGELFF.

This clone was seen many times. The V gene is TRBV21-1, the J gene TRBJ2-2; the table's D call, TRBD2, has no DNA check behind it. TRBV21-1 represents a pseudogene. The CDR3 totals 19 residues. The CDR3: CASRRKFTTSGKNTGELFF. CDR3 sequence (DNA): TGTGCCAGCAGACGCAAGTTCACGACTAGCGGAAAGAACACCGGGGAGCTGTTTTTT.

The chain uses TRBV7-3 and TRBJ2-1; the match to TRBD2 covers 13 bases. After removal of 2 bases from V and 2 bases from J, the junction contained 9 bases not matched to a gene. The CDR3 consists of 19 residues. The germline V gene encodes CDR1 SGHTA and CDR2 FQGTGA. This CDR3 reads CASSLPRTSGSGAYNEQFF. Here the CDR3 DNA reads TGTGCCAGCAGCTTACCGAGGACTAGCGGGAGTGGAGCCTACAATGAGCAGTTCTTC. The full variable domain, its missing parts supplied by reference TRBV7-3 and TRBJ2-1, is GAGVSQTPSNKVTEKGKYVELRCDPISGHTALYWYRQSLGQGPEFLIYFQGTGAADDSGLPNDRFFAVRPEGSVSTLKIQRTERGDSAVYLCASSLPRTSGSGAYNEQFFGPGTRLTVL.

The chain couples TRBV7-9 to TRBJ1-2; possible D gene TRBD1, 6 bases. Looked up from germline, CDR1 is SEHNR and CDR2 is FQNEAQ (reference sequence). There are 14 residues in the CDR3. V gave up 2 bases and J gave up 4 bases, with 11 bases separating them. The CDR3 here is CASSLSDRIYGYTF. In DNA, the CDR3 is TGTGCCAGCAGCTTATCCGACAGGATCTATGGCTACACCTTC.

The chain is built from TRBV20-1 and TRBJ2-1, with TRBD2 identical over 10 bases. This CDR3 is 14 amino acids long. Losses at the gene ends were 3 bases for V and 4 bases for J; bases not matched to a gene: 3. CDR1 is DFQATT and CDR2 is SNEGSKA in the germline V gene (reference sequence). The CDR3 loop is CSASPAGGYNEQFF. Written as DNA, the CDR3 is TGCAGTGCTAGTCCAGCGGGGGGGTACAATGAGCAGTTCTTC.

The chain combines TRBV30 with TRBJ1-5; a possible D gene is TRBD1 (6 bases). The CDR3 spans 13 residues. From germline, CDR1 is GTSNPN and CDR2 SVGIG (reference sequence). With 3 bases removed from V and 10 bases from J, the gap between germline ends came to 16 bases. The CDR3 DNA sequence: TGTGCCTGGAGCTCCGGGATGGGACAACCCCAGCATTTT. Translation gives CAWSSGMGQPQHF.

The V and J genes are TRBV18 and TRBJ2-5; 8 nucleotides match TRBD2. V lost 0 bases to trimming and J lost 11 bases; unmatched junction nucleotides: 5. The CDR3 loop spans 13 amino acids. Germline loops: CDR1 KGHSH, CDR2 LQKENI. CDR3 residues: CASSPPTREVQYF. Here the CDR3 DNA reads TGTGCCAGCTCACCACCAACGCGGGAGGTTCAGTACTTC.

In nucleotides, the CDR3 is TGTGCCAGCAGCGTAGGAGGACTAGCGGCCTTGGGTGAGCAGTTCTTC. Its protein is CASSVGGLAALGEQFF. V is TRBV9 and J is TRBJ2-1; 10 bases fit TRBD2. Germline V lookup: CDR1 SGDLS, CDR2 YYNGEE. Trimming removed 0 bases from V and 9 bases from J; junction bases left unmatched: 9. The CDR3 totals 16 residues.

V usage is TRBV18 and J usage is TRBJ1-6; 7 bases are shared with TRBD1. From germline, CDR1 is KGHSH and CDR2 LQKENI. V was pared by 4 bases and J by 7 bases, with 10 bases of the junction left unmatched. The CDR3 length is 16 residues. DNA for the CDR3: TGTGCCAGCTCACTAGGAGGGGACAGATCAAATTCACCCCTCCACTTT. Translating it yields CASSLGGDRSNSPLHF. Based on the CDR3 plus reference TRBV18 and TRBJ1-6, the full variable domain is NAGVMQNPRHLVRRRGQEARLRCSPMKGHSHVYWYRQLPEEGLKFMVYLQKENIIDESGMPKERFSAEFPKEGPSILRIQQVVRGDSAAYFCASSLGGDRSNSPLHFGNGTRLTVT.

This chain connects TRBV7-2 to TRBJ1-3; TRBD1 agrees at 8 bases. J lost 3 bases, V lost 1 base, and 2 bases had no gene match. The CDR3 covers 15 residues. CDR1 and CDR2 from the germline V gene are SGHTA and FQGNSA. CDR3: CASSLDRGYGNTIYF. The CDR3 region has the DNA TGTGCCAGCAGCTTAGACAGGGGGTATGGAAACACCATATATTTT. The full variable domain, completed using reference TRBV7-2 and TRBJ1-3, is GAGVSQSPSNKVTEKGKDVELRCDPISGHTALYWYRQSLGQGLEFLIYFQGNSAPDKSGLPSDRFSAERTGGSVSTLTIQRTQQEDSAVYLCASSLDRGYGNTIYFGEGSWLTVV.

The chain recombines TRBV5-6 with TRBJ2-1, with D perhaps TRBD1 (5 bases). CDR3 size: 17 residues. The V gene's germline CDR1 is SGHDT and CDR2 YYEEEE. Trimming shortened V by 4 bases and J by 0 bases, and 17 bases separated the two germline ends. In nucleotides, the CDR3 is TGTGCCAGCAGCCTTCTAGGGCGACAGAGCTCCTACAATGAGCAGTTCTTC. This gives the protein CASSLLGRQSSYNEQFF.

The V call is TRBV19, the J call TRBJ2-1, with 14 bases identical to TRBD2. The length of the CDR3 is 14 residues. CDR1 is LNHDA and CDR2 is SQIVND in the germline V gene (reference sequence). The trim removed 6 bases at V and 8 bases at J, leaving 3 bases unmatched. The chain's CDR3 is CASRTSGGAHEQFF. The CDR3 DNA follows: TGTGCCAGTAGGACTAGCGGGGGGGCACATGAGCAGTTCTTC.

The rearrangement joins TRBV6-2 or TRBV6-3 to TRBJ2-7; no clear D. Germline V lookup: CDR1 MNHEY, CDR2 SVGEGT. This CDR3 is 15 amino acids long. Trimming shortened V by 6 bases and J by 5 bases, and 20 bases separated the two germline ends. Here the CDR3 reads CASSPPGSSQNEQYF. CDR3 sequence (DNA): TGTGCCAGCAGCCCACCCGGAAGTAGCCAAAACGAGCAGTACTTC.

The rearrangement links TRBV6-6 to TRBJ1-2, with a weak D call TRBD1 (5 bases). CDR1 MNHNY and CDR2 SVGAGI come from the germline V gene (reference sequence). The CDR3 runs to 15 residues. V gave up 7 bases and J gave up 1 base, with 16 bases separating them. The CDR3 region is CASTTLRQYNYGYTF. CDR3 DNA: TGTGCCAGCACCACCCTGCGACAGTATAACTATGGCTACACCTTC.

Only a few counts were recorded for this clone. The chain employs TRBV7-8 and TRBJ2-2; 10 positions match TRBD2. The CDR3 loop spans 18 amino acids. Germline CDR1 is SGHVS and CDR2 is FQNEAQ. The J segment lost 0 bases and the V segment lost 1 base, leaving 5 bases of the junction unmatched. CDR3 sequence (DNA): TGTGCCAGCAGCTTAGGGGGTAGCGGGGGGACGAACACCGGGGAGCTGTTTTTT. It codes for CASSLGGSGGTNTGELFF.

The CDR3 DNA sequence: TGTGCCAGCAGCAAAGCGGGGGTCCAAGAGACCCAGTACTTC. It is translated as CASSKAGVQETQYF. The chain combines TRBV9 with TRBJ2-5, with 8 positions matching TRBD2. The V gene's germline CDR1 is SGDLS and CDR2 YYNGEE. The J segment lost 1 base and the V segment lost 4 bases, leaving 3 bases of the junction unmatched. The CDR3 length is 14 residues.

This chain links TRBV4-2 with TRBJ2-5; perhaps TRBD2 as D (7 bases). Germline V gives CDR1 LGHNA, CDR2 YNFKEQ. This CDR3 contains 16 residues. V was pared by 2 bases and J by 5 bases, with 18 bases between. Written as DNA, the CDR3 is TGTGCCAGCAGCCAACTGGGGGGGGCGAGTGGCGAGACCCAGTACTTC. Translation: CASSQLGGASGETQYF.

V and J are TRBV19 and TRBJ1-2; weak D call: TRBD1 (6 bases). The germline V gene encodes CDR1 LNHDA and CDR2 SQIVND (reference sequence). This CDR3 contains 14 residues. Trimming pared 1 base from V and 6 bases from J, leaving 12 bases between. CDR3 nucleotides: TGTGCCAGTAGTATAGCCGGGACATTCAATGGCTACACCTTC. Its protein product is CASSIAGTFNGYTF.

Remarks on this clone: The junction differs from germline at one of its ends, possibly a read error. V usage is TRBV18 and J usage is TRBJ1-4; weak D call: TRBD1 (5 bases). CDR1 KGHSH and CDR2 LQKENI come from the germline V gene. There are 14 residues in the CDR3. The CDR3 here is CASSPQSGYEKLFF. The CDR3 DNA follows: TGTGCCAGCTCCCCACAGTCAGGGTATGAAAAACTGTTTTTT.

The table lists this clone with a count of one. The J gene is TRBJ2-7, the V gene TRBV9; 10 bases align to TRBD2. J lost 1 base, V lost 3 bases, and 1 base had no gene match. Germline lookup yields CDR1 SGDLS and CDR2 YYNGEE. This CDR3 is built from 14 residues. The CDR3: CASSALAGSYEQYF. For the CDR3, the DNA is TGTGCCAGCAGCGCACTAGCGGGGTCCTACGAGCAGTACTTC.

The CDR3 DNA follows: TGTGCCAGCAGTCCGACAGCAATGAACACTGAAGCTTTCTTT. Its translation is CASSPTAMNTEAFF. The chain combines TRBV6-6 with TRBJ1-1; possibly TRBD1 for D (5 bases). CDR1 MNHNY and CDR2 SVGAGI come from the germline V gene (reference sequence). The V end lost 5 bases, the J end lost 0 bases, and 10 bases lay between the germline ends. This CDR3 has 14 residues.